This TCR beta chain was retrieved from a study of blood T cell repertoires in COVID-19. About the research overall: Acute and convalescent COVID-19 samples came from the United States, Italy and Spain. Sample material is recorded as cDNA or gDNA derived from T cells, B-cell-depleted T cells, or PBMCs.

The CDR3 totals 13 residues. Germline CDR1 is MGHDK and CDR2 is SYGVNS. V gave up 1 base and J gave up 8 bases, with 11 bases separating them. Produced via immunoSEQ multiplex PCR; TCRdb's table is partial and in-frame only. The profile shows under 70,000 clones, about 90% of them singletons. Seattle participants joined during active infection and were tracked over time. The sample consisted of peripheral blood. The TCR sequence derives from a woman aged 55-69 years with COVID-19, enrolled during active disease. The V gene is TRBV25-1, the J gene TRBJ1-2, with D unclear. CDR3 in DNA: TGTGCCAGCAGTGAATCTGGGGAGGGAGGCTACACCTTC. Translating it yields CASSESGEGGYTF.